This TCR beta chain stems from a study of cytomegalovirus exposure and HLA in healthy donors. At collection, donors were nominally healthy, but unrecorded immune exposures were probable. As concerns this clone: No antigen is known for it.

The study ran its PCR with 60 Vbeta and 13 Jbeta primers. Here immunoSEQ multiplex PCR was the method, and the copy in TCRdb shows in-frame clones only, minus some. The table lists 85,000 to 90,000 clones, 79% of them singletons. The study, taken as a whole, reports: In a later analysis, TCR beta V- and J-gene trimming was associated with a missense DCLRE1C variant.

The V and J ends lost 3 bases and 3 bases, in that order; junction bases with no gene match: 10. The CDR3 consists of 18 residues. Germline CDR1 SGHRS, CDR2 YFSETQ. Sequencing was done on a sample of PBMCs. The receptor comes from a man aged 30 to 45 in good health and CMV-seronegative. The chain is built from TRBV5-1 and TRBJ2-6; TRBD1 agrees at 9 bases. As DNA, the CDR3 is TGCGCCAGCAGCTCCGGTCCCGGGACAGGGAGTGGGGCCAACGTCCTGACTTTC. Translation gives CASSSGPGTGSGANVLTF.